This T cell receptor beta chain originates from a study of tumor and adjacent non-tumor tissue in lung cancer. Study as a whole: The patients, around 11 men and 4 or 5 women, were about 31 to 85 with stage I to III disease. About 4.17 million productive TCRbeta reads were obtained per sample on average.

The CDR3 consists of 14 residues. Germline V gene lookup returns CDR1 MNHNS and CDR2 SASEGT. TCRbeta libraries were built with three rounds of nested PCR, modified from ARM-PCR. Using its own MiXCR run on the multiplex PCR reads, TCRdb lists one record per CDR3 protein. The table lists 90,000 to 100,000 distinct CDR3 sequences, 75% to 85% of them singletons. Study-level points and caveats: Compared with tumor, normal lung showed significantly lower TCR diversity.

In the case of this clonotype: What it recognizes is unknown.

This sample's RNA came from whole unsorted tissue. More than 3 cm separated this lung sample from the edge of the tumor. This sequence originates from a man between 60 and 75 years old with small cell lung cancer. Sequenced input: distant non-tumor lung tissue. The chain has TRBV6-1 and TRBJ2-4; possible D gene TRBD2, 8 bases. The CDR3 nucleotides read TGTATCAGCACCGCCAGGGGGGCGGGAGGCCGACAGTACTTC. This sequence encodes CISTARGAGGRQYF.